This TCR beta chain was captured by sequencing in a study of blood T cell repertoires in COVID-19. Overall study context: Whether acute or convalescent, the COVID-19 samples came from the United States, Italy and Spain. PBMCs, B-cell-depleted T cells, or T cells were the source of the cDNA or gDNA that made up the material.

This table comes from immunoSEQ multiplex PCR, and its TCRdb copy is limited to in-frame clones, with some not included. Here the sample spans 150,000 to 200,000 clones, approximately 86% being singletons. The CDR3 has 15 residues. Germline lookup yields CDR1 LGHDT and CDR2 YNNKEL (reference sequence). V dropped 4 bases and J dropped 2 bases, with 15 bases sitting between them. This TCR was sampled from a man aged 45-65 years with active or convalescent COVID-19. The genes are TRBV3-1 (or the pseudogene TRBV3-2) and TRBJ2-7, with a tentative D call TRBD1 (5 bases). The material sequenced was peripheral blood. The CDR3 DNA reads as TGTGCCAGCAGCCGCGTCCAGACAGCGACCTACGAGCAGTACTTC. It translates to CASSRVQTATYEQYF.